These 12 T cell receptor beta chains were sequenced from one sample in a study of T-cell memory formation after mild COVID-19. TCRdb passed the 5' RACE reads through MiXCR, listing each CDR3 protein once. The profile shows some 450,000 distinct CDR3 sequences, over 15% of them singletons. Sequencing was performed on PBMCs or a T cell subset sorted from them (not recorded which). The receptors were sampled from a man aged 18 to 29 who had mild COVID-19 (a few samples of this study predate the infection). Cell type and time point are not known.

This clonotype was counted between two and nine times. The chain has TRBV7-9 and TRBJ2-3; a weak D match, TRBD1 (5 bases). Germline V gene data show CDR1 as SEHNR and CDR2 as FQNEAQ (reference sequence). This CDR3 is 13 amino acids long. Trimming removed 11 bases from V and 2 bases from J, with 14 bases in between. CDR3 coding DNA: TGTGCCTCCTGGGGCTACCCCACAGATACGCAGTATTTT. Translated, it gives CASWGYPTDTQYF.

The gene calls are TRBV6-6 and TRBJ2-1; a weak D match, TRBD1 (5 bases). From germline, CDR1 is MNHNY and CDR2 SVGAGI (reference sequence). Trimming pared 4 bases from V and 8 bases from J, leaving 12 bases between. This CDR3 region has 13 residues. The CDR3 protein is CASSSLGEDEQFF. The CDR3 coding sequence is TGTGCCAGCAGTTCCCTAGGGGAAGATGAGCAGTTCTTC.

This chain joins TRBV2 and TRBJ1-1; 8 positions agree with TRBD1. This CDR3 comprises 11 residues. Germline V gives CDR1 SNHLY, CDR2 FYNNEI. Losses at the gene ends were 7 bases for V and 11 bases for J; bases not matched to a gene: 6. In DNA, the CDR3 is TGTGCCAGCACCAGACAGGGGTCGGCTTTCTTT. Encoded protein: CASTRQGSAFF. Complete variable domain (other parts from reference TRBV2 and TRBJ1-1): EPEVTQTPSHQVTQMGQEVILRCVPISNHLYFYWYRQILGQKVEFLVSFYNNEISEKSEIFDDQFSVERPDGSNFTLKIRSTKLEDSAMYFCASTRQGSAFFGQGTRLTVV.

CDR3: CASSPSRTQETQYF. The CDR3 DNA sequence: TGTGCCAGCTCACCGAGTAGGACCCAAGAGACCCAGTACTTC. This chain uses TRBV18 with TRBJ2-5; no reliable D call. From germline, CDR1 is KGHSH and CDR2 LQKENI. The CDR3 has 14 amino acids. V was clipped by 3 bases and J by 1 base, with 9 bases between them.

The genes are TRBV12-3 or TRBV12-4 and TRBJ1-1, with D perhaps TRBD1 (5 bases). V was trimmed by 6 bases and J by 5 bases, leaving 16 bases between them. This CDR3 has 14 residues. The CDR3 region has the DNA TGTGCCAGCAGGGTCCGGGGGTTAGGGACTGAAGCTTTCTTT. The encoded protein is CASRVRGLGTEAFF.

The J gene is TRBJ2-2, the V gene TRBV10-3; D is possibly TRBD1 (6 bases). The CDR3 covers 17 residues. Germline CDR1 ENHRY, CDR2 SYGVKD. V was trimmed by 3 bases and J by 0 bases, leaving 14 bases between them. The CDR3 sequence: CAISERDTNANTGELFF. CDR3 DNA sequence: TGTGCCATCAGTGAAAGGGACACCAACGCGAACACCGGGGAGCTGTTTTTT.

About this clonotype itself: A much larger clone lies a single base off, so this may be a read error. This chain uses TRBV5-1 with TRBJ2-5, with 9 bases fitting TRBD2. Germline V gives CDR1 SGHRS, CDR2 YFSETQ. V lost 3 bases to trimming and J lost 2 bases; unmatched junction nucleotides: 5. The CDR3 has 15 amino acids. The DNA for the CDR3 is TGCGCCAGCAGCTATAGAGCGGGGGGACAAGAGACCCAGTACTTC. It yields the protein CASSYRAGGQETQYF.

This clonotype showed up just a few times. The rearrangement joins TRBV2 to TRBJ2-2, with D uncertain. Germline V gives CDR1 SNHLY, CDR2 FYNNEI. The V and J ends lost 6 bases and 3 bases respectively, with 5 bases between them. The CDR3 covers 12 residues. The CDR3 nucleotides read TGTGCCAGCAGAGATGACACCGGGGAGCTGTTTTTT. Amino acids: CASRDDTGELFF.

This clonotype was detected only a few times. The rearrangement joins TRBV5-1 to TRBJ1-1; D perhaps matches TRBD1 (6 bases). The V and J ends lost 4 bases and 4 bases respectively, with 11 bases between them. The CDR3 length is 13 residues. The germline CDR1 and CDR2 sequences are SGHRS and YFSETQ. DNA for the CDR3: TGCGCCAGCAGCAACAGGGTCTCCACTGAAGCTTTCTTT. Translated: CASSNRVSTEAFF.

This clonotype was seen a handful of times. The CDR3 here is CASSTAGGSNQPQHF. Written as DNA, the CDR3 is TGTGCCAGCAGCACGGCCGGGGGGAGCAATCAGCCCCAGCATTTT. The rearrangement links TRBV5-5 to TRBJ1-5; D is possibly TRBD1 (5 bases). This CDR3 spans 15 amino acids. V was clipped by 4 bases and J by 1 base, with 12 bases between them. The germline gives CDR1 SGHKS, CDR2 YYEKEE (reference sequence).

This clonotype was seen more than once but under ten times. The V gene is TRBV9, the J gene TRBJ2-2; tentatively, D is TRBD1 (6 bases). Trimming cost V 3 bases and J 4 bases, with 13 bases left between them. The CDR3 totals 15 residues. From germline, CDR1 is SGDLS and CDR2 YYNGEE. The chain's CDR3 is CASSAQQGRTGELFF. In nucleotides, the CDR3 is TGTGCCAGCAGCGCACAACAGGGTCGCACCGGGGAGCTGTTTTTT.

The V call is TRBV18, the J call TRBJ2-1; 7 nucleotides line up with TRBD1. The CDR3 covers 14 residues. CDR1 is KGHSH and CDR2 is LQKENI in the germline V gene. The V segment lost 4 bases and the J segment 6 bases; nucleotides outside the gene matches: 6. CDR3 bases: TGTGCCAGCTCACGGGACAGATCATCCAATGAGCAGTTCTTC. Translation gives CASSRDRSSNEQFF.